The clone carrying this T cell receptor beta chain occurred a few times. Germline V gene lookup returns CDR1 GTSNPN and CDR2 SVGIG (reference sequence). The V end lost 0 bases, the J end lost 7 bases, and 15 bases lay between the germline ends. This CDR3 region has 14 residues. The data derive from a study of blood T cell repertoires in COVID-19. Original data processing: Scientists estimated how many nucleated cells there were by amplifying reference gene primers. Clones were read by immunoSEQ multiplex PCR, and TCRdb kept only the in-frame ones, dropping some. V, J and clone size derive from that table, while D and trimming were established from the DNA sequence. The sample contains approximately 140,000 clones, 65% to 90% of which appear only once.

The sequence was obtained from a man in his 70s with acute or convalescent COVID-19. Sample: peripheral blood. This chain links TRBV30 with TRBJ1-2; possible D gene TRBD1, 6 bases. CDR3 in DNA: TGTGCCTGGAGTGTACGAGGCGGACAGTCTGGCTACACCTTC. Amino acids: CAWSVRGGQSGYTF.